This is a list of T cell receptor beta chains from one sample in a study of OX40 agonist ivuxolimab in advanced cancers. TCRdb's copy holds only in-frame clones and misses some; the assay was immunoSEQ multiplex PCR. This sample has tens of thousands of clones, with about 90% found just once. The sequencing used CD4+ or CD8+ T cells sorted from blood, collected in a trial of the OX40 agonist ivuxolimab. Receptors were obtained from an adult with an advanced solid tumor such as melanoma, head and neck, liver or kidney cancer. Both conserved end residues are part of each CDR3. Fields, in order: D gene, V gene, J gene, clone size, CDR3 protein, CDR3 DNA. D genes are given only for firm matches. Clone sizes are given selectively: once, few, many, or a class where the clone is expanded.

d_gene: .
v_gene: TRBV2
j_gene: TRBJ2-5
abundance: .
CDR3aa: CASSVSGVSLQETQYF
CDR3nt: TGTGCCAGCAGTGTTTCAGGGGTCAGCCTGCAAGAGACCCAGTACTTC

d_gene: TRBD2
v_gene: TRBV6-1
j_gene: TRBJ2-5
abundance: medium-sized
CDR3aa: CASSEASGGQETQYF
CDR3nt: TGTGCCAGCAGTGAGGCTAGCGGGGGGCAAGAGACCCAGTACTTC

d_gene: .
v_gene: TRBV7-2
j_gene: TRBJ2-6
abundance: .
CDR3aa: CASSLEVIGVGANVLTF
CDR3nt: TGTGCCAGCAGCTTAGAAGTGATTGGGGTTGGGGCCAACGTCCTGACTTTC

d_gene: .
v_gene: TRBV9
j_gene: TRBJ2-1
abundance: .
CDR3aa: CASSVGGEGVFYNEQFF
CDR3nt: TGTGCCAGCAGCGTAGGGGGAGAGGGGGTTTTCTACAATGAGCAGTTCTTC

d_gene: .
v_gene: TRBV5-6
j_gene: TRBJ2-3
abundance: .
CDR3aa: CASSSTAITDTQYF
CDR3nt: TGTGCCAGCAGCTCGACAGCTATCACAGATACGCAGTATTTT

d_gene: .
v_gene: TRBV27
j_gene: TRBJ2-7
abundance: .
CDR3aa: CASSLSEELLYEQYF
CDR3nt: TGTGCCAGCAGTTTAAGCGAGGAATTGCTCTACGAGCAGTACTTC

d_gene: TRBD1
v_gene: TRBV4-1
j_gene: TRBJ2-7
abundance: .
CDR3aa: CASSHSPAGQDVSYEQYF
CDR3nt: TGCGCCAGCAGCCATTCCCCCGCCGGACAGGATGTCTCCTACGAGCAGTACTTC

d_gene: .
v_gene: TRBV4-1
j_gene: TRBJ2-1
abundance: .
CDR3aa: CASSQAGPGVYSYNEQFF
CDR3nt: TGCGCCAGCAGCCAAGCCGGCCCAGGGGTCTACTCCTACAATGAGCAGTTCTTC

d_gene: TRBD1
v_gene: TRBV7-2
j_gene: TRBJ2-7
abundance: .
CDR3aa: CASRSGTGTYEQYF
CDR3nt: TGTGCCAGCAGGTCCGGGACAGGGACCTACGAGCAGTACTTC

d_gene: .
v_gene: TRBV5-8
j_gene: TRBJ2-1
abundance: .
CDR3aa: CASSLLFRTSSYNEQFF
CDR3nt: TGTGCCAGCAGCTTGTTGTTCAGGACGAGCTCCTACAATGAGCAGTTCTTC

d_gene: TRBD1
v_gene: TRBV6-1
j_gene: TRBJ2-1
abundance: .
CDR3aa: CASTRQGGYNEQFF
CDR3nt: TGTGCCAGCACCCGACAGGGGGGTTACAATGAGCAGTTCTTC

d_gene: .
v_gene: TRBV7-3
j_gene: TRBJ1-2
abundance: .
CDR3aa: CASSLQAGTNYGYTF
CDR3nt: TGTGCCAGCAGCTTACAAGCCGGGACTAACTATGGCTACACCTTC

d_gene: .
v_gene: TRBV7-3
j_gene: TRBJ1-2
abundance: .
CDR3aa: CASSLGPGVLYGYTF
CDR3nt: TGTGCCAGCAGCTTAGGGCCGGGGGTCCTCTATGGCTACACCTTC

d_gene: .
v_gene: TRBV11-2
j_gene: TRBJ1-5
abundance: .
CDR3aa: CASSLGANSNQPQHF
CDR3nt: TGTGCCAGCAGCTTAGGGGCAAATAGCAATCAGCCCCAGCATTTT

d_gene: .
v_gene: TRBV28
j_gene: TRBJ1-2
abundance: .
CDR3aa: CASSLRGGGLGYTF
CDR3nt: TGTGCCAGCAGTTTAAGGGGAGGGGGGCTTGGCTACACCTTC

d_gene: .
v_gene: TRBV2
j_gene: TRBJ2-6
abundance: .
CDR3aa: CASPTIQGSSGANVLTF
CDR3nt: TGTGCTAGCCCCACAATTCAGGGCAGCTCTGGGGCCAACGTCCTGACTTTC

d_gene: .
v_gene: TRBV16
j_gene: TRBJ2-2
abundance: .
CDR3aa: CASSQSLITGELFF
CDR3nt: TGTGCCAGCAGCCAATCGCTGATTACCGGGGAGCTGTTTTTT

d_gene: .
v_gene: TRBV7-2
j_gene: TRBJ2-5
abundance: once
CDR3aa: CASSFYAGPETQYF
CDR3nt: TGTGCCAGCAGCTTTTATGCAGGGCCAGAGACCCAGTACTTC

d_gene: .
v_gene: TRBV25-1
j_gene: TRBJ2-1
abundance: .
CDR3aa: CASSESGLNEQFF
CDR3nt: TGTGCCAGCAGTGAATCCGGGCTCAATGAGCAGTTCTTC

d_gene: .
v_gene: TRBV7-3
j_gene: TRBJ1-1
abundance: few
CDR3aa: CASRLASGTEAFF
CDR3nt: TGTGCCAGCAGGTTGGCGTCGGGTACTGAAGCTTTCTTT

d_gene: .
v_gene: TRBV6-5
j_gene: TRBJ2-7
abundance: .
CDR3aa: CASSYSGHYEQYF
CDR3nt: TGTGCCAGCAGTTACTCGGGACACTACGAGCAGTACTTC

d_gene: TRBD2
v_gene: TRBV4-3
j_gene: TRBJ2-3
abundance: .
CDR3aa: CASSPWGGRGTDTQYF
CDR3nt: TGCGCCAGCAGCCCCTGGGGCGGGAGAGGGACAGATACGCAGTATTTT

d_gene: TRBD2
v_gene: TRBV4-2
j_gene: TRBJ2-7
abundance: .
CDR3aa: CASSQGSREGRFGEQYF
CDR3nt: TGTGCCAGCAGCCAAGGTTCGCGGGAGGGCCGTTTTGGGGAGCAGTACTTC

d_gene: TRBD2
v_gene: TRBV19
j_gene: TRBJ2-1
abundance: .
CDR3aa: CASSIGTSGSMYNEQFF
CDR3nt: TGTGCCAGTAGTATTGGAACTAGCGGGAGTATGTACAATGAGCAGTTCTTC

d_gene: .
v_gene: TRBV6-4
j_gene: TRBJ2-1
abundance: once
CDR3aa: CASSEVHRGINEQFF
CDR3nt: TGTGCCAGCAGTGAAGTTCACAGAGGGATAAATGAGCAGTTCTTC

d_gene: .
v_gene: TRBV27
j_gene: TRBJ2-2
abundance: .
CDR3aa: CASSLSLTHTGELFF
CDR3nt: TGTGCCAGCAGTTTATCTTTGACCCACACCGGGGAGCTGTTTTTT

d_gene: .
v_gene: TRBV2
j_gene: TRBJ1-2
abundance: .
CDR3aa: CASSDGQLYGYTF
CDR3nt: TGTGCCAGCAGTGATGGGCAGCTCTATGGCTACACCTTC

d_gene: TRBD1
v_gene: TRBV4-2
j_gene: TRBJ2-7
abundance: .
CDR3aa: CASSHNRGTSYEQYF
CDR3nt: TGTGCCAGCAGCCACAACAGGGGGACTTCCTACGAGCAGTACTTC